These T cell receptor beta chains were read from a single sample in a study of blood T cell repertoires in COVID-19. Generated by immunoSEQ multiplex PCR, the TCRdb table keeps only in-frame clones and is missing some. The profile shows just over 95,000 clones, 75% to 95% of them singletons. Material for sequencing was peripheral blood. These receptors came from a man aged 45-65 years with acute or convalescent COVID-19. The CDR3 runs from the conserved cysteine through the conserved F or W. D genes are given only for firm matches. Clone size is not always given. Where it is, it says once, few, many or a class for expanded clones.

cdr3_aa cdr3_nt j_call clone_size d_call v_call
CASSLGLGQGPNEKLFF TGTGCCAGCAGCTTAGGTCTGGGACAGGGACCTAATGAAAAACTGTTTTTT TRBJ1-4 NA TRBD1 TRBV7-9
CAASSGIWREGNEQFF TGTGCCGCCTCAAGCGGTATCTGGCGGGAGGGCAATGAGCAGTTCTTC TRBJ2-1 NA TRBD2 TRBV5-4
CASSLEGLAIAEQFF TGCGCCAGCAGCTTGGAAGGCCTAGCCATAGCAGAGCAGTTCTTC TRBJ2-1 NA NA TRBV5-1
CASSKEGLAGEQNEQFF TGTGCCAGCAGCAAAGAGGGACTAGCGGGAGAGCAGAATGAGCAGTTCTTC TRBJ2-1 NA NA TRBV21-1
CASSLEQGGLPEAFF TGTGCCAGCAGCCTTGAACAGGGGGGGTTACCTGAAGCTTTCTTT TRBJ1-1 NA TRBD1 TRBV3-1/TRBV3-2
CASTRQFTGVNTEAFF TGTGCCAGCACTAGGCAATTTACAGGGGTGAACACTGAAGCTTTCTTT TRBJ1-1 NA TRBD1 TRBV27
CASSLGASGGPREQYF TGCGCCAGCAGCTTGGGAGCTAGCGGGGGACCGCGCGAGCAGTACTTC TRBJ2-7 NA TRBD2 TRBV5-1
CASSWGNTGTSEKYF TGTGCCAGCAGCTGGGGCAACACCGGGACTAGCGAAAAGTACTTC TRBJ2-7 once TRBD2 TRBV11-2
CASSLVYGGSGYGYTF TGCGCCAGCAGCTTGGTATATGGGGGGTCAGGCTATGGCTACACCTTC TRBJ1-2 NA NA TRBV5-1
CASSPPLAGPYEQYF TGTGCCAGCAGTCCACCACTAGCGGGACCTTACGAGCAGTACTTC TRBJ2-7 NA TRBD2 TRBV6-5
CASSFGRGYEQYF TGTGCCAGCAGTTTCGGCCGAGGCTACGAGCAGTACTTC TRBJ2-7 NA NA TRBV12-3/TRBV12-4
CASSEARADTQYF TGTGCCAGCAGTGAAGCGAGGGCAGATACGCAGTATTTT TRBJ2-3 NA NA TRBV6-1
CASSEGLKPNEQFF TGTGCCAGCAGTGAAGGACTTAAGCCGAATGAGCAGTTCTTC TRBJ2-1 NA NA TRBV2
CATGTSGRAVTDTQYF TGTGCCACAGGGACTAGCGGGAGGGCCGTAACAGATACGCAGTATTTT TRBJ2-3 NA TRBD2 TRBV10-3
CAITRTGGANEQFF TGTGCCATCACCCGGACTGGAGGGGCCAATGAGCAGTTCTTC TRBJ2-1 NA NA TRBV10-3
CASSEIGTGGWYEQYF TGTGCCAGCAGTGAGATTGGGACAGGGGGCTGGTACGAGCAGTACTTC TRBJ2-7 NA TRBD1 TRBV2
CASVLIPGQLPYEQYF TGTGCTAGTGTTCTTATTCCGGGACAGCTCCCCTACGAGCAGTACTTC TRBJ2-7 NA TRBD1 TRBV12-5
CSARNGERQYF TGCAGTGCTAGAAACGGCGAGCGGCAGTATTTT TRBJ2-3 NA NA TRBV20-1
CASSLSGASTDTQYF TGTGCCAGCAGCCTTAGCGGGGCTAGCACAGATACGCAGTATTTT TRBJ2-3 NA TRBD2 TRBV27
CASSAQGAGEKLFF TGTGCCAGCAGCGCGCAGGGGGCGGGTGAAAAACTGTTTTTT TRBJ1-4 NA TRBD1 TRBV9
CASSTLAGVWDEQYF TGTGCCAGTAGTACCCTAGCGGGAGTCTGGGACGAGCAGTACTTC TRBJ2-7 NA TRBD2 TRBV19
CATKVDFQETQYF TGTGCCACTAAGGTCGACTTCCAAGAGACCCAGTACTTC TRBJ2-5 NA NA TRBV19
CASSLPGPYEQYF TGTGCCAGCAGTTTGCCAGGGCCCTACGAGCAGTACTTC TRBJ2-7 NA NA TRBV12-3/TRBV12-4
CSVFFLLTGELFF TGCAGCGTTTTCTTCCTGCTAACCGGGGAGCTGTTTTTT TRBJ2-2 NA NA TRBV29-1
CASSYGQFLNTGELFF TGTGCCAGCAGTTACGGACAGTTTTTGAACACCGGGGAGCTGTTTTTT TRBJ2-2 NA NA TRBV6-6
CASSYSNNQPQHF TGTGCCAGCAGTTACTCTAACAATCAGCCCCAGCATTTT TRBJ1-5 NA NA TRBV6-5
CASSLTPGYSTDTQYF TGTGCCAGCAGCTTGACCCCCGGGTATAGCACAGATACGCAGTATTTT TRBJ2-3 few NA TRBV9
CASSFGTGLYEQYF TGTGCCAGTAGCTTCGGGACAGGGCTCTACGAGCAGTACTTC TRBJ2-7 NA TRBD1 TRBV19
CASSYEGAYGYTF TGTGCCAGCAGTTACGAGGGGGCGTATGGCTACACCTTC TRBJ1-2 NA TRBD1 TRBV6-5
CASSGAEVEQYF TGTGCCAGCAGCGGGGCGGAGGTCGAGCAGTACTTC TRBJ2-7 NA NA TRBV9
CASSPDRVGEQYF TGTGCCAGCTCACCAGACAGAGTGGGAGAGCAGTACTTC TRBJ2-7 NA NA TRBV18
CASSDRDRGPYEQYF TGTGCCAGTAGTGACCGGGACAGGGGTCCCTACGAGCAGTACTTC TRBJ2-7 once TRBD1 TRBV19
CASSPDILKLFF TGTGCCAGCAGCCCCGACATACTGAAACTGTTTTTT TRBJ1-4 NA NA TRBV11-2
CASSLPGVEKLFF TGTGCCAGCAGCTTGCCCGGGGTTGAAAAACTGTTTTTT TRBJ1-4 NA NA TRBV5-6
CASSPQGIFRNEQFF TGTGCCAGCAGCCCACAGGGGATTTTTCGAAATGAGCAGTTCTTC TRBJ2-1 NA TRBD1 TRBV5-4
CASSFQLGRGHADTIYF TGTGCCAGCAGCTTTCAGCTGGGCAGGGGCCACGCGGACACCATATATTTT TRBJ1-3 NA NA TRBV7-2
CASSLPSQPQHF TGTGCCAGCAGCTTGCCGAGTCAGCCCCAGCATTTT TRBJ1-5 NA NA TRBV7-2
CASSGRQGALEQYF TGTGCCAGCAGCGGGAGACAGGGGGCCCTCGAGCAGTACTTC TRBJ2-7 NA NA TRBV21-1
CAWRRDRAISGNTIYF TGTGCCTGGCGGAGGGACAGGGCGATCTCTGGAAACACCATATATTTT TRBJ1-3 NA TRBD1 TRBV30
CASSQGSLNYGYTF TGTGCCAGCAGTCAGGGCAGTCTAAACTATGGCTACACCTTC TRBJ1-2 few NA TRBV2
CASSIQMPDRTSAYTDTQYF TGTGCCAGTAGTATACAGATGCCTGATAGGACTAGCGCCTACACAGATACGCAGTATTTT TRBJ2-3 NA TRBD2 TRBV19
CASRTSGTVYATNEKLFF TGTGCCAGTAGAACCTCCGGGACAGTTTATGCAACTAATGAAAAACTGTTTTTT TRBJ1-4 NA TRBD1 TRBV19
CASQVQGSDYGYTF TGTGCCAGCCAAGTACAGGGGAGTGACTATGGCTACACCTTC TRBJ1-2 NA TRBD1 TRBV19
CASSEALSSREKLFF TGTGCCAGCAGTGAAGCGCTCAGTTCTCGAGAAAAACTGTTTTTT TRBJ1-4 NA NA TRBV6-1
CASGRGGGEQFF TGTGCCAGCGGACGGGGGGGAGGTGAGCAGTTCTTC TRBJ2-1 NA TRBD2 TRBV6-5
CASSLAIGTSTDTQYF TGTGCCAGCAGCTTAGCGATCGGTACTAGCACAGATACGCAGTATTTT TRBJ2-3 NA NA TRBV7-2
CASSLTGGEAFF TGTGCCAGCAGTTTGACGGGAGGTGAAGCTTTCTTT TRBJ1-1 NA NA TRBV27
CASSLGGLAGTDTQYF TGCGCCAGCAGCTTGGGGGGACTAGCGGGAACAGATACGCAGTATTTT TRBJ2-3 NA TRBD2 TRBV5-1
CASRIQGFQPQHF TGTGCCAGCAGAATACAGGGGTTCCAGCCCCAGCATTTT TRBJ1-5 NA TRBD1 TRBV12-3/TRBV12-4
CASSYSSQQGKLFF TGTGCCAGCAGTTACTCGTCACAACAGGGAAAACTGTTTTTT TRBJ1-4 NA NA TRBV6-5
CASSERPHTRDRGYGYTF TGTGCCAGCAGTGAAAGGCCCCATACCCGGGACAGAGGCTATGGCTACACCTTC TRBJ1-2 NA TRBD1 TRBV6-1
CASSLRPGTGGGTGELFF TGTGCCAGCAGCTTACGTCCCGGGACAGGGGGAGGGACCGGGGAGCTGTTTTTT TRBJ2-2 NA TRBD1 TRBV11-2
CASSIAGGAYNEQFF TGTGCCAGCAGCATAGCGGGAGGGGCCTACAATGAGCAGTTCTTC TRBJ2-1 NA TRBD2 TRBV6-2/TRBV6-3
CASSDRGREPQHF TGTGCCAGCAGTGACAGGGGGAGAGAGCCCCAGCATTTT TRBJ1-5 NA TRBD1 TRBV6-1
CASSPSAGSSYEQYF TGCGCCAGCAGCCCATCAGCGGGGAGCTCCTACGAGCAGTACTTC TRBJ2-7 NA TRBD2 TRBV4-3